The 20 T cell receptor gamma chains in this list originate from one sample, sequenced in a study of intestinal T cells in coeliac disease (dated by TCRdb to 2018 to 2020). Receptor amplification or capture employed multiplex PCR. This sample was sequenced with an Ion Torrent PGM. TRG repertoires were amplified from about 0.2 ug of biopsy DNA with the LymphoTrack kit, in which Illumina adapters are carried by the primers. TCRdb reran clone calling on the public reads with CATT; rows sharing one DNA sequence were then combined. The sample has around 490 gamma-chain clones on record, approximately 48% of them singletons. Around two fifths of the sample belongs to the ten largest clones. Genomic DNA was extracted with the QIAamp DNA FFPE tissue kit from ten 5-um FFPE scrolls per case. Source material: a duodenal biopsy. These receptors were obtained from a human donor who served as a control with a normal duodenal biopsy, not a healthy volunteer.

For this clone: TCRdb has a much larger clone's protein, which differs at residue 9 from the translation of this DNA, likely because of a read error; what is shown is the protein translated from the DNA. The chain carries TRGV10 and TRGJ1 or TRGJ2. TRGV10 is given ORF status, its function remaining uncertain. The CDR3 has 16 residues. After removal of 8 bases from V and 3 bases from J, the junction contained 17 bases not matched to a gene. CDR3 sequence: CAAWDFMVASYYKKLF. In DNA, the CDR3 is TGTGCTGCGTGGGATTTTATGGTCGCAAGTTATTATAAGAAACTCTTT.

This clone occurred a few times. With only one base between it and a far larger clone, this is likely a read error. The identical CDR3 is also encoded by other nucleotide sequences in the sample. The V call is TRGV10, the J call TRGJ1 or TRGJ2. TRGV10 is an open reading frame whose function is uncertain. This CDR3 has 16 residues. The CDR3 spells CAAWDFMVVSYYKKLF. CDR3 DNA sequence: TGTGCTGCGTGGGATTTTATGGTCGTAAGTTATTATAAGAAGCTCTTT.

The rearrangement joins TRGV10 to TRGJP1. TRGV10 is an open reading frame, and its role is uncertain. V was clipped by 10 bases and J by 9 bases; unmatched bases: 3. The CDR3 is 10 amino acids. CDR3 sequence reads: CAAFCWFKIF. The CDR3 coding sequence is TGTGCTGCGTTCTGTTGGTTCAAGATATTT.

This clone ranks as hyperexpanded. Distinct nucleotide sequences in the sample also encode this CDR3. The chain joins TRGV3 to TRGJ1 or TRGJ2. CDR3 length: 12 amino acids. Germline V gene data show CDR1 as VTNTFY and CDR2 as YDVSTARD (reference sequence). V trimming: 5 bases; J trimming: 6 bases; junction bases outside the gene matches: 7. The CDR3 sequence: CATWGGGYKKLF. The CDR3 region has the DNA TGTGCCACCTGGGGGGGAGGTTATAAGAAACTCTTT.

The genes are TRGV10 and TRGJP1. TRGV10 is classed as an ORF, of uncertain function. This CDR3 region has 15 residues. The V and J ends lost 8 bases and 7 bases, in that order; junction bases with no gene match: 14. CDR3: CAAWVGDGDGWFKIF. The DNA for the CDR3 is TGTGCTGCGTGGGTGGGTGACGGGGATGGTTGGTTCAAGATATTT.

The V gene call reads TRGV10; no J gene was called. TRGV10 is an ORF; its function is uncertain. This CDR3 spans 13 amino acids. CDR3 sequence (DNA): TGTGCTGCGTGGATTGTAGTAGTTATAAGAAAACTCTTT. It codes for CAAWIVVVIRKLF.

This clone has a handful of counts. The rearrangement links TRGV5 to TRGJ1 or TRGJ2. V shed 6 bases and J 3 bases; nucleotides not matched to a gene: 11. The CDR3 consists of 14 residues. Germline values: CDR1 VINAFY, CDR2 YDVSNSKD. CDR3 in DNA: TGTGCCACCTGGTCCAGAATTGGTTATTATAAGAAACTCTTT. Encoded protein: CATWSRIGYYKKLF.

The sample holds a few counts of this clone. This probably arose from a read error, given a far larger clone one base away. This specimen includes other DNA sequences encoding the same CDR3. The chain links TRGV2 to TRGJP2. V lost 0 bases and J lost 8; bases outside the gene matches: 15. Germline CDR1 reads EGSNGY; CDR2 reads YDSYNSKV. The CDR3 spans 17 residues. The chain's CDR3 is CATWDGPPTVGDWIKTF. CDR3 nucleotides: TGTGCCACCTGGGACGGGCCACCTACCGTTGGGGATTGGATCAAGACGTTT.

This clone was found a few times. TCRdb records a much larger clone's protein for this DNA, with a difference at residue 10 that likely arises from a read error; the protein given is the translation of the DNA. This chain uses TRGV10 with TRGJP1. TRGV10 is recorded as an ORF, its role being uncertain. The CDR3 covers 14 residues. The CDR3 protein is CAAWDLSTGRFKIF. Here the CDR3 DNA reads TGTGCTGCGTGGGATTTGAGTACTGGTCGGTTCAAGATATTT.

Points on this clone: A junction end diverges from the germline sequence, so it may reflect a read error. The gene calls are TRGV9 and TRGJ1 or TRGJ2. The CDR3 has 13 amino acids. CDR1 is GITISATS, CDR2 ISYDGTV, per germline (reference sequence). The CDR3 bases are TGTGCCTTTGTGGGAGGTGATTATTATAAGAAACTGTTT. Amino acids: CAFVGGDYYKKLF.

A remark on this clone: The protein TCRdb gives is from a much larger clone and does not agree with this DNA's translation at residue 14, likely a read error; the protein shown here comes from the DNA. The V and J genes are TRGV10 and TRGJP1. TRGV10 is noted as an ORF with a role that remains uncertain. This CDR3 has 17 residues. The CDR3 protein is CAAWDYGVVGTGWLKIF. The DNA for the CDR3 is TGTGCTGCGTGGGATTATGGGGTGGTCGGCACTGGTTGGCTCAAGATATTT.

The V gene is TRGV4, the J gene TRGJ1 or TRGJ2. Per the germline V gene, CDR1 is EGSTGY and CDR2 is YDSYTSSV. V trimming: 11 bases; J trimming: 6 bases; junction bases outside the gene matches: 16. CDR3 size: 13 residues. CDR3 sequence reads: CANLGWEIYKKLF. The CDR3 DNA sequence: TGTGCCAACCTGGGATGGGAAATTTATAAGAAACTCTTT.

This clone was picked up a small number of times. CDR3 DNA: TGTGCCTGCTGGATTAGGCACGGGACTGGTTGGTTCAAGATATTT. Its protein is CACWIRHGTGWFKIF. This chain uses TRGV11 with TRGJP1. TRGV11 is treated as an ORF (open reading frame) with a function not yet certain. V shed 0 bases, J shed 5 bases, and the junction held 3 bases outside the gene matches. This CDR3 contains 15 residues.

CDR3 residues: CAAWNIRTRGVGTGWFKIF. The CDR3 nucleotides are TGTGCTGCGTGGAATATACGGACGAGGGGAGTCGGCACTGGTTGGTTCAAGATATTT. The chain has TRGV10 and TRGJP1. TRGV10 falls under the ORF class, with uncertain function. This CDR3 comprises 19 residues. J gave up 4 bases and V 8 bases, and 23 bases lay outside the gene matches.

As concerns this clone: It differs at one base from a far larger clone, so likely a read error. The same CDR3 can be traced to other DNA sequences in this sample. The V and J genes are TRGV10 and TRGJ1 or TRGJ2. TRGV10 is an ORF; its function is uncertain. CDR3 length: 16 amino acids. The CDR3 nucleotides read TGTGCTGCGTGGGATTTTATGGTCGTAAGTTATTATAAGAAACTCTTC. Amino acids: CAAWDFMVVSYYKKLF.

This sequence joins TRGV8 and TRGJP2. Trimming at V came to 8 bases and at J to 3 bases, leaving 15 bases not matched to a gene. The length of the CDR3 is 16 residues. Germline V gene lookup returns CDR1 VENAVY and CDR2 YDSYNSRV. Written as DNA, the CDR3 is TGTGCCACCTCCATATGGTTATTGGGTAGTGATTGGATCAAGACGTTT. This encodes CATSIWLLGSDWIKTF.

This chain connects TRGV9 to TRGJ1 or TRGJ2. Germline-derived CDR1 and CDR2 are GITISATS and ISYDGTV (reference sequence). V lost 0 bases and J lost 5; bases outside the gene matches: 16. The CDR3 extends over 17 amino acids. CDR3 bases: TGTGCCTTGTGGGAGGTGCACCTGGCCCGAATTCATTATAAGAAACTCTTT. This codes for CALWEVHLARIHYKKLF.

The genes are TRGV10 and TRGJP1. TRGV10 is annotated as an ORF whose role is uncertain. V shed 8 bases and J 11 bases; nucleotides not matched to a gene: 12. This CDR3 spans 13 amino acids. CDR3 sequence: CAAWDSTGWFKIF. CDR3 sequence (DNA): TGTGCTGCGTGGGATTCGACGGGGTGGTTCAAGATATTT.

This rearrangement joins TRGV3 to TRGJP2. The V segment lost 0 bases and the J segment 6 bases; nucleotides outside the gene matches: 10. The length of the CDR3 is 16 residues. Germline V gene data show CDR1 as VTNTFY and CDR2 as YDVSTARD (reference sequence). The DNA for the CDR3 is TGTGCCACCTGGGACAGGCCGTGTGGGGGTGATTGGATCAAGACGTTT. It specifies CATWDRPCGGDWIKTF.

The rearrangement uses TRGV10 and TRGJP1. TRGV10 is an open reading frame whose function is uncertain. This CDR3 has 20 amino acids. V gave up 13 bases and J gave up 4 bases; unmatched junction bases: 31. The CDR3 region is CAGVGIYGRGGVGTGWFKIF. CDR3 DNA: TGTGCTGGCGTGGGAATATACGGACGAGGGGGAGTCGGCACTGGTTGGTTCAAGATATTT.